The T cell receptor beta chain under discussion was sequenced for a study of vaccination and CD4 T cells after COVID-19. Turning to the study itself: Researchers treated cells with overlapping spike peptides taken from SARS-CoV-2, HCoV-NL63, HCoV-OC43 and HCoV-229E. Every culture used as a control got a CEFX pool, an HIV-1 Nef pool, or no peptide.

Treatment: roughly 10-day PBMC culture with coronavirus spike peptide pools or control peptides (ViraFEST assay). The authors isolated CD4+ T cells by negative selection after roughly 10 days of culture. Sequencing of cultured CD4+ T cell DNA used the Oncomine TCR Beta short-read assay. TCRdb independently ran MiXCR on the PCR reads; one entry per CDR3 protein. The table lists 13,000 to 15,000 distinct CDR3 sequences, 21% of them singletons. CDR1 MRHNA and CDR2 SNTAGT come from the germline V gene. Trimming stripped 3 bases from V and 2 bases from J, with 6 bases between. This CDR3 is built from 13 residues. With respect to this clonotype: The antigen is undetermined.

This clonotype was obtained from a human donor who received a COVID-19 vaccine. The V call is TRBV6-4, the J call TRBJ2-3, with a possible D match to TRBD2 (5 bases). The input for sequencing was CD4+ T cells from blood, cultured in vitro, taken before SARS-CoV-2 vaccination. CDR3 nucleotide sequence: TGTGCCAGCAGTGAGGACTTCACAGATACGCAGTATTTT. Its protein is CASSEDFTDTQYF.